This TCR beta chain was sequenced for a study of T cell responses to AZD1222 COVID-19 vaccine. Study results and limitations: Seropositive at baseline were only six AZD1222 recipients.

Details on this clone: Antigen: not known.

Produced via immunoSEQ multiplex PCR; TCRdb's table is partial and in-frame only. The data contain 110,000 to 150,000 clones, about 92% of them singletons. CDR3 length equals 14 residues. CDR1 is SGHTA and CDR2 is FQGTGA in the germline V gene. V was pared by 5 bases and J by 0 bases, with 9 bases between. The sequence derives from an adult in good health. The chain joins TRBV7-3 to TRBJ2-3; the D gene is possibly TRBD2 (6 bases). Sequences were derived from peripheral blood, sampled on day 0 of AZD1222 vaccination. The CDR3 loop reads CASSPGTSTDTQYF. DNA of the CDR3: TGTGCCAGCAGCCCAGGGACTAGCACAGATACGCAGTATTTT.